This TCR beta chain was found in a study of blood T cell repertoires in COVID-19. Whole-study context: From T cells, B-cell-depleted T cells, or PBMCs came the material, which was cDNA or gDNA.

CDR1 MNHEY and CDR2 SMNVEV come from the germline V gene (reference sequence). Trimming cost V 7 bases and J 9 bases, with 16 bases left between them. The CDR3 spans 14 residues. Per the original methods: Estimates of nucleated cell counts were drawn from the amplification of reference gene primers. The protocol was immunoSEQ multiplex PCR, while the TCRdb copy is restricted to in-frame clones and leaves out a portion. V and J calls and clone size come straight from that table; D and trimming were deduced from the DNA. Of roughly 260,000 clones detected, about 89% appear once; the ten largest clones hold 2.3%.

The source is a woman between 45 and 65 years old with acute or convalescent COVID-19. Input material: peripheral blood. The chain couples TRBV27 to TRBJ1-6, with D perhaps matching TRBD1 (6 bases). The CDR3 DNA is TGTGCCAGCAACTCCCGGACAGAGGGTTCACCCCTCCACTTT. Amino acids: CASNSRTEGSPLHF.